This T cell receptor (beta chain) stems from a study of blood T cells in healthy people across ages. In the study overall: There was about one barcoded beta molecule captured by template switching per two T cells. Findings and caveats of the study: Both naive CD4+ cell counts and diversity were greater in long-lived donors than in aged donors.

The sample holds many counts of this clonotype. Its antigen is as yet unknown. A second PCR, run for about 6 to 11 cycles, used a sample-barcoded 5' primer plus a J-beta primer mix. Every cDNA was tagged by a template-switch adaptor with 12 random nucleotides. TCRdb called the 5' RACE reads again in MiXCR, with one record for every CDR3 protein. The sample includes about a million distinct CDR3 sequences, roughly half of them seen just once. The germline V gene has CDR1 SQVTM and CDR2 ANQGSEA. This CDR3 comprises 16 residues. J was trimmed by 2 bases and V by 1 base; bases with no gene match: 11. Each sample yielded at least 5 micrograms of PBMC total RNA.

This sequence joins TRBV29-1 and TRBJ2-7, with 7 nucleotides matching TRBD2. This TCR came from a woman aged 60-75 years in good health. The specimen was blood. CDR3: CSVEASGGEVAYEQYF. Written as DNA, the CDR3 is TGCAGCGTTGAAGCGTCTGGGGGGGAGGTCGCCTACGAGCAGTACTTC.